This T cell receptor beta chain appears in the sequencing data of a study of cytomegalovirus exposure and HLA in healthy donors (TCRdb year 2017). Broadly, across the study: In an earlier analysis of roughly 500 of the donors, about 260 Gb of sequence data and 100 million or so unique TCR beta sequences from 180 million or so T cells were reported. An early release covering about 600 HLA-typed donors comprised approximately 290 gigabases of sequencing data and tens of millions of unique TCR sequences. Among the roughly 400 genotyped donors, more than 70% belonged to the genetic ancestry cluster associated with self-reported Caucasian donors. The study aimed to test whether signatures of past pathogen exposure could be identified by cataloging public T cell receptors. The study profiled the T cell repertoires of fewer than 850 subjects by immunosequencing and related them to cytomegalovirus serostatus. Besides the first cohort of about 730 subjects, a separate validation cohort made up of 120 different subjects was used. To predict cytomegalovirus infection status, the study combined high-throughput TCR immunosequencing, statistical association of individual TCRs with disease status, and machine learning. In a later analysis, previously published TCR beta repertoires from about 670 donors were re-analyzed and high-resolution HLA genotyping was added so that TCR occurrence patterns could be studied. In the later analysis, no new phenotypic data were used to find candidate immune exposures; instead, reliance was placed on TCR beta sequences and their occurrence across donors. An earlier analysis of approximately 500 of the donors applied high-throughput TCR beta sequencing to assess whether each TCR beta V gene segment acted as functional or pseudogenic. Donor age, sex, ethnicity and CMV serostatus were collected together with the repertoire data. Genome-wide SNP genotypes for about 65% of the 666 donors were used in a later genetic analysis, which treated that subset as a discovery cohort. Every repertoire in the discovery cohort had been generated on one and the same sequencing platform. HLA typing covered class I and class II loci at four-digit resolution. The number of typed donors differed by locus: roughly 620-640 for A, B, C, DRB1 and DQB1; 522 for DQA1; over 600 for DPA1; and 400 to 480 for DPB1. Several DR-DQ haplotypes were treated as single units for association and clustering because of strong linkage in the cohort. Among about 400 genotyped donors of the cohort, an average of roughly 230,000 unique TCR beta nucleotide sequences was sequenced per donor, of which about 20% were non-productive.

General findings and caveats noted by the study authors: Most TCR sequences were observed very rarely across donors, whereas some public TCRs were present in many individuals. Only TCR beta chains were sequenced in this cohort, and the absence of alpha or paired-chain data limited detectable features. A further reported finding was that TCR beta sequences accurately predicted the HLA-A and HLA-B alleles for most subjects in the first cohort. The classifier was reported to diagnose cytomegalovirus status with high specificity and sensitivity in both the original and validation cohorts. In an earlier analysis of under 600 of the donors, most TCR beta V segments were observed in productive rearrangements about 87% or about 30% of the time, broadly matching IMGT annotations. Some IMGT-functional V segments, including TRBV6-2 and TRBV6-3, could not be distinguished by the 87-base-pair reads and were therefore excluded. Most CMV-associated TCR beta chains appeared to be HLA-restricted in a later analysis, and the HLA associations seemed to be driven largely by CMV exposure. Because HLA typing was unavailable for some donors at each locus, only the typed subset was used in association tests. Specific HLA alleles were associated with more than 15,000 TCR beta sequences at a false discovery rate of 0.05 in a later analysis. Immune exposure information for the cohort was limited to CMV serostatus. According to a later genetic analysis, donors in an Asian-associated ancestry cluster had fewer N-insertions in productive TCRs than the approximately 670-donor mean. In a later analysis, HLA-associated TCR beta chains were found to be more clonally expanded and to have lower generation probabilities than equally common non-associated chains. Assigning TCR associations to individual alleles was difficult when HLA alleles, especially DR and DQ, strongly co-occurred. In the study, approximately 160 TCR beta chains were listed as associated with cytomegalovirus. The presence/absence analyses assumed that sequencing depth was roughly uniform across donors, and that assumption may not be true. A few of the identified cytomegalovirus-associated TCR beta chains were confirmed in vitro to be specific for cytomegalovirus antigens. A later analysis found that TCR association rates varied across HLA loci, with DRB1 alleles showing the most associated TCRs and HLA-C alleles the fewest. A group of highly shared sequence variants was considered likely to be a technical artifact of the sequencing pipeline. The authors suggested that the approach could potentially be extended to other disease states and immunological phenotypes. According to a later analysis, parvovirus B19, influenza, CMV and Epstein-Barr virus appeared linked to several top co-occurrence clusters. A later genetic analysis associated a missense DCLRE1C variant with V-gene and J-gene trimming of TCR beta chains, and an independent cohort replicated the association. Correlated functional status among segregating V segments might reflect linkage disequilibrium, but an unknown experimental factor could not be ruled out. Some 16 rarely observed V segments, including chromosome 9 orphons, were excluded from the earlier analysis of a few hundred of the donors because counts were too low.

Library generation was performed with the immunoSEQ multiplex PCR assay. A mixture of 60 forward primers for TCR Vbeta segments and 13 reverse primers for TCR Jbeta segments was used in the multiplex PCR. A multiplex PCR assay on genomic DNA amplified the CDR3 region of rearranged TCR beta genes. The Illumina HiSeq System was used to sequence the amplified TCR beta libraries as 87-base-pair reads. Concerning the study's data processing: A later analysis counted about 80 million unique TCR beta chains across the 666 repertoires, and roughly 9.9 million of these chains were shared by at least two donors. To remove PCR and sequencing errors, raw reads were error-corrected and collapsed into unique sequences using a nearest-neighbor algorithm that merged closely related sequences. Alignment of CDR3 sequences to IMGT reference sequences was used to assign V, D and J gene segments. For a sequence to be retained, a match of at least six nucleotides to both a V gene segment and a J gene segment was required. Rearrangements were called productive when the CDR3 lacked stop codons and stayed in frame with V and J; all others were non-productive. Following IMGT convention, CDR3 was defined as the stretch from the second conserved V-encoded cysteine up to the conserved J-encoded phenylalanine. The earlier analysis of 587 of the donors excluded sequences that lacked an unambiguous match to a single V gene segment. An earlier analysis of just under 600 of the donors called V segments functional above 56.7% productive rearrangements and segregating when the between-donor standard deviation exceeded 5%. A statistical classification framework was built to diagnose cytomegalovirus status from the catalog of TCR beta chain sequences. V and J gene assignment, in a later analysis, came from comparing TCR nucleotide sequences with IMGT/GENE-DB human TR gene sequences. The TCRdist pipeline was used in a later analysis to assign CDR3 sequences and most-parsimonious VDJ recombination scenarios. In a later analysis, every TCR beta chain was defined by the combination of its CDR3 amino acid sequence and its V-gene family, and reads without a unique V-gene family were dropped. To address suspected cross-contamination and a sequencing artifact, a later analysis removed 592 highly shared, low-generation-probability nucleotide sequences. For each public chain, a later analysis derived a clonal expansion index from normalized ranks of inferred template counts within each repertoire. In a later analysis, generation probabilities were computed using a VDJ recombination model fitted to out-of-frame rearrangements, and the results were checked against IGoR. In a later analysis, TCR-TCR, TCR-HLA and TCR-CMV co-occurrence was scored with hypergeometric tests, and a repertoire-size bias correction was applied to TCR pairs. False discovery rates were estimated in a later analysis by permuting HLA or CMV assignments 20 times. In a later analysis, co-occurring TCRs were grouped with DBSCAN, and TCRdist sequence similarity was added when clustering was performed within HLA-allele-positive subsets. Repertoires with fewer than 30,000 or more than 120,000 public chains were left out of co-occurrence clustering, as were a handful of repertoires with anomalous nucleotide sharing. Held by TCRdb, this immuneACCESS table contains in-frame sequences only and omits some clones. Under half of the omission traces to an unresolved V gene where checked; the cause of the rest is unknown. That table furnishes V, J and clone size, whereas the DNA furnished D and trimming. The sample records more than 100,000 clones, 82% of which are singletons. About 8.1% of the sample is taken by the ten largest.

Remarks on this clone: No antigen is known for it. No much larger clone exists at a distance of one base, and base qualities are not known.

The cohort consisted of 666 healthy bone marrow donors. All cohort members were sampled while nominally healthy, although unrecorded immune exposures were likely present. The donor tested CMV seropositive and was one of the 289 seropositive cohort members. A peripheral blood sample was provided by each donor, and peripheral blood mononuclear cells were used for TCR beta sequencing. Genomic DNA was extracted from the blood cell samples with the Qiagen DNeasy Blood Extraction Kit. From its cysteine to its phenylalanine, the CDR3 spans 16 amino acids. Kept here is only the CDR3 DNA, which spans 48 bases and is read in frame from base 1. V is reduced by 0 bases and J by 2 bases, leaving a spacing of 14 bases between them. Per the germline V gene (reference sequence), GTSNPN is the CDR1 and SVGIG is the CDR2.

This sequence was found in a woman aged 50 to 65 in good health and CMV-seropositive. The sequenced sample consisted of PBMCs. The chain employs TRBV30 and TRBJ1-5; 6 matching bases give a weak D call of TRBD1. The CDR3 sequence is CAWSVPTGSGNQPQHF. The DNA sequence reads TGTGCCTGGAGTGTACCTACAGGGAGTGGCAATCAGCCCCAGCATTTT.